Here is one TCR beta chain with its context. Its antigen remains unidentified. This entry comes from a study of post-analysis software for immune sequencing data. Notes on the study in general: Normalized Chao1 diversity in multiple sclerosis patients fell significantly below that of controls.

Unique molecular identifiers were present in the TCR beta cDNA libraries. TCRdb redid the calling of the PCR reads with MiXCR, one entry per CDR3 protein. The sample includes 250,000 to 300,000 distinct CDR3 sequences, 36% of them seen just once. This receptor was taken from a girl aged 10 to 17 with multiple sclerosis. Sequencing input: blood.

CDR3 DNA sequence: TGTGCCAGCAGTGAAGGGTCGCTAGCGGGTGAGCAGTTCTTC. It yields the protein CASSEGSLAGEQFF. The gene calls are TRBV6-1 and TRBJ2-1; 8 bases map to TRBD2. Germline V gives CDR1 MNHNS, CDR2 SASEGT. V trimming: 1 base; J trimming: 9 bases; junction bases outside the gene matches: 5. CDR3 length: 14 residues.